This T cell receptor (beta chain) originates from a study of T cell responses to AZD1222 COVID-19 vaccine. Study-wide context: Combined were second doses at about 4 or about 12 weeks. Whole-study findings and limits: Nearly half of the spike-specific TCRs reportedly recognize variant regions that carry no mutations. Donors skewed white British and female; clonal diversity was possibly underestimated.

As concerns this clone: Its specificity is unknown.

Clones were sequenced by immunoSEQ multiplex PCR, and TCRdb holds only the in-frame ones, with some missing. The sample lists more than 250,000 clones, over 90% occurring once. V lost 0 bases, J lost 7 bases, and 19 bases lay in between. Germline values: CDR1 SGHDN, CDR2 FVKESK. CDR3 length equals 17 residues. The sequenced sample was peripheral blood, obtained on day 0 of AZD1222 vaccination. The chain joins TRBV14 to TRBJ2-1; tentatively, D is TRBD1 (6 bases). This sequence originates from an adult in good health. In nucleotides, the CDR3 is TGTGCCAGCAGCCAAGAGCTGACGACAGGTTTCAGGAATGAGCAGTTCTTC. It is translated as CASSQELTTGFRNEQFF.